Presented here are 7 T cell receptor beta chains from one specimen sequenced in a study of shared clonotypes between healthy human individuals. The repertoire was sequenced with immunoSEQ multiplex PCR; TCRdb's copy has only in-frame clones and lacks some. The sample has more than 1,200,000 clones, about 98.5% seen once; the top ten hold about 0.4%. The specimen sequenced was naive CD4+ T cells sorted from blood. Subset in this sample: CD45RA+ positively selected. The receptors shown here come from a young man in good health.

J is TRBJ2-3 and V is TRBV15; D may be TRBD1 (5 bases). The CDR3 covers 15 residues. Germline CDR1 reads LNHNV; CDR2 reads YYDKDF (reference sequence). V shed 0 bases and J shed 6 bases, with 13 bases lying between them. The CDR3 nucleotides are TGTGCCACCAGCAGAGATCAAGTGGGGCGGGATACGCAGTATTTT. This translates into CATSRDQVGRDTQYF. The complete variable domain, with remaining parts taken from reference TRBV15 and TRBJ2-3, reads DAMVIQNPRYQVTQFGKPVTLSCSQTLNHNVMYWYQQKSSQAPKLLFHYYDKDFNNEADTPDNFQSRRPNTSFCFLDIRSPGLGDTAMYLCATSRDQVGRDTQYFGPGTRLTVL.

The genes are TRBV6-4 and TRBJ2-1, with a tentative D call TRBD2 (6 bases). CDR1 is MRHNA, CDR2 SNTAGT, per germline. This CDR3 spans 15 amino acids. V gave up 6 bases and J gave up 0 bases, with 12 bases separating them. The CDR3 spells CASSLTSLSYNEQFF. CDR3 nucleotides: TGTGCCAGCAGCCTGACTAGTCTCTCCTACAATGAGCAGTTCTTC.

The chain employs TRBV5-4 and TRBJ2-2; the match to TRBD1 covers 7 bases. This CDR3 is built from 15 residues. Germline V gene data show CDR1 as SGHNT and CDR2 as YYREEE (reference sequence). The trim removed 4 bases at V and 0 bases at J, leaving 3 bases unmatched. Here the CDR3 DNA reads TGTGCCAGCAGCCATAGGGGGCCGAACACCGGGGAGCTGTTTTTT. This gives the protein CASSHRGPNTGELFF.

This clone was seen only once. The J gene is TRBJ1-2, the V gene TRBV7-2; no firm D call. Germline values: CDR1 SGHTA, CDR2 FQGNSA. This CDR3 region has 14 residues. The V end was cut by 6 bases, the J end by 7 bases, with 18 bases between. CDR3 amino acids: CASRLTYPLGGYTF. The CDR3, as DNA: TGTGCCAGCAGATTGACGTACCCCCTCGGTGGCTACACCTTC.

The chain recombines TRBV28 with TRBJ2-7; D is possibly TRBD1 or TRBD2 (6 bases each). Germline V gene sequence: CDR1 MDHEN, CDR2 SYDVKM. The ends were cut back, 2 bases at V and 3 bases at J, with 17 bases in the middle. The CDR3 length is 16 residues. CDR3 bases: TGTGCCAGCAGTTTAATGGGGGGCGGGCAGAACTACGAGCAGTACTTC. It is translated as CASSLMGGGQNYEQYF.

This clone is a singleton in its sample. CDR3 residues: CASSTTAGGDGGELFF. The CDR3, as DNA: TGTGCCAGCAGCACTACGGCGGGCGGAGATGGCGGGGAGCTGTTTTTT. The genes are TRBV5-4 and TRBJ2-2, with D perhaps TRBD2 (5 bases). Trimming pared 4 bases from V and 7 bases from J, leaving 20 bases between. The CDR3 is made up of 16 amino acids. The germline V gene encodes CDR1 SGHNT and CDR2 YYREEE (reference sequence).

The chain carries TRBV27 and TRBJ2-7; D is undetermined. This CDR3 region has 15 residues. V shed 2 bases and J shed 2 bases, with 13 bases lying between them. Per the germline V gene, CDR1 is MNHEY and CDR2 is SMNVEV (reference sequence). DNA for the CDR3: TGTGCCAGCAGTTTAATCCAGGACGGTCCCTACGAGCAGTACTTC. Translation: CASSLIQDGPYEQYF.